The next 20 T cell receptor beta chains were all read from a single sample in a study of T cell responses to AZD1222 COVID-19 vaccine. Clones were read by immunoSEQ multiplex PCR, and TCRdb kept only the in-frame ones, dropping some. The table has some 120,000 clones, 88% seen once. Sequencing was performed on peripheral blood, taken on day 0 of AZD1222 vaccination. The receptors originated from an adult in good health.

This rearrangement joins TRBV11-2 to TRBJ2-3; D might be TRBD2 (6 bases). The CDR3 covers 15 residues. Trimming took 0 bases from V and 1 from J, leaving 8 bases between them. CDR1 and CDR2 from the germline V gene are SGHAT and FQNNGV. The CDR3 DNA sequence: TGTGCCAGCAGCTTAGAGGGCGGGGGCACAGATACGCAGTATTTT. This encodes CASSLEGGGTDTQYF.

This sequence joins TRBV7-2 and TRBJ2-3; no reliable D call. Germline values: CDR1 SGHTA, CDR2 FQGNSA. V was trimmed by 1 base and J by 1 base, leaving 6 bases between them. The CDR3 runs 14 residues. The CDR3 region has the DNA TGTGCCAGCAGCTTAGTTCGGCGCACAGATACGCAGTATTTT. Amino acid sequence: CASSLVRRTDTQYF.

In its sample, this clone was seen once. This sequence joins TRBV4-3 and TRBJ1-4; D unclear. Trimming left V 6 bases short and J 5 bases short, with 13 bases between. The CDR3 is made up of 14 amino acids. Germline CDR1 and CDR2: LGHNA and YSLEER. The chain's CDR3 is CASRSGAGNEKLFF. The CDR3 coding sequence is TGCGCCAGCAGGTCCGGAGCAGGAAATGAAAAACTGTTTTTT.

The J gene is TRBJ1-6, the V gene TRBV30, with TRBD1 identical over 9 bases. The CDR3 is made up of 13 amino acids. J gave up 9 bases and V 4 bases, and 4 bases lay outside the gene matches. Germline V gives CDR1 GTSNPN, CDR2 SVGIG (reference sequence). The CDR3 spells CAWKGQGFSPLHF. The CDR3 region has the DNA TGTGCCTGGAAAGGACAGGGGTTTTCACCCCTCCACTTT.

V usage is TRBV28 and J usage is TRBJ1-5; D remains ambiguous. Per germline, CDR1 MDHEN and CDR2 SYDVKM. CDR3 length: 16 amino acids. V lost 3 bases to trimming and J lost 0 bases, with 12 bases between them. The CDR3 bases are TGTGCCAGCAGTTTCGGACGAATCTATAGCAATCAGCCCCAGCATTTT. Protein product: CASSFGRIYSNQPQHF.

The rearrangement joins TRBV19 to TRBJ1-4; D remains unclear. The CDR3 contains 13 residues. V lost 8 bases and J lost 4, with 11 bases in between. CDR1 and CDR2 from the germline V gene are LNHDA and SQIVND (reference sequence). CDR3 residues: CASARRSNEKLFF. The CDR3 region has the DNA TGTGCCAGTGCGAGACGGAGTAATGAAAAACTGTTTTTT.

The CDR3 here is CASSPDSKSSGNTIYF. CDR3 nucleotide sequence: TGTGCCAGCAGCCCCGACAGTAAGAGCTCTGGAAACACCATATATTTT. The chain couples TRBV7-9 to TRBJ1-3; a weak D match, TRBD1 (5 bases). Between the trimmed V and J ends, which lost 5 bases and 0 bases, there was a span of 14 bases. The germline gives CDR1 SEHNR, CDR2 FQNEAQ (reference sequence). This CDR3 has 16 amino acids.

The sample holds a few counts of this clone. The chain links TRBV5-4 to TRBJ2-1, with no clear D. CDR3 length equals 15 residues. The V gene's germline CDR1 is SGHNT and CDR2 YYREEE (reference sequence). V lost 1 base, J lost 2 bases, and 10 bases lay in between. The CDR3 is CASSLYTSPYNEQFF. CDR3 bases: TGTGCCAGCAGCTTGTACACTTCCCCCTACAATGAGCAGTTCTTC.

The chain combines TRBV30 with TRBJ2-7; D gene unclear. Trimming took off 4 bases at V and 2 bases at J, with 9 bases between the two ends. CDR1 and CDR2 from the germline V gene are GTSNPN and SVGIG (reference sequence). The CDR3 loop spans 12 amino acids. CDR3 in amino acids: CAWNSGPYEQYF. The DNA for the CDR3 is TGTGCCTGGAATTCCGGGCCCTACGAGCAGTACTTC.

The chain has TRBV7-9 and TRBJ2-5, with 8 bases matching TRBD1. Germline V gives CDR1 SEHNR, CDR2 FQNEAQ (reference sequence). V lost 1 base to trimming and J lost 3 bases; unmatched junction nucleotides: 7. The CDR3 totals 16 residues. The CDR3 nucleotides read TGTGCCAGCAGCTTAGATCAAGGACAGGGAGAAGAGACCCAGTACTTC. Protein product: CASSLDQGQGEETQYF.

V usage is TRBV6-6 and J usage is TRBJ1-1; 8 bases line up with TRBD1. CDR3 size: 17 residues. Trimming cost V 5 bases and J 4 bases; bases outside gene matches: 15. CDR1 is MNHNY, CDR2 SVGAGI, per germline (reference sequence). This chain's CDR3 is CASSRGTGPRIGTEAFF. The CDR3 DNA reads as TGTGCCAGCAGTCGCGGGACAGGTCCCCGCATTGGCACTGAAGCTTTCTTT.

The chain couples TRBV6-5 to TRBJ2-7; no reliable D call. The germline V gene encodes CDR1 MNHEY and CDR2 SVGAGI. The V gene lost 2 bases and the J gene lost 6 bases, with 8 bases spanning the gap. The CDR3 sequence is 12 residues long. Written as DNA, the CDR3 is TGTGCCAGCAGTTACCCGTTTCGCGAGCAGTACTTC. This gives the protein CASSYPFREQYF.

The count of this clone is one. For the CDR3, the DNA is TGTGCCAGCAGTTACTCGAACTATAATTCACCCCTCCACTTT. This encodes CASSYSNYNSPLHF. This rearrangement joins TRBV6-5 to TRBJ1-6; D is unresolved. The CDR3 contains 14 residues. V lost 0 bases, J lost 3 bases, and 3 bases lay in between. Per germline, CDR1 MNHEY and CDR2 SVGAGI.

The chain is built from TRBV7-3 and TRBJ1-6, with D hard to call. V was cut by 4 bases and J by 7 bases, with 8 bases left in between. The CDR3 is 13 amino acids. Germline V CDR1 and CDR2: SGHTA, FQGTGA. In DNA, the CDR3 is TGTGCCAGCAGCTCGGTAGGCAATTCACCCCTCCACTTT. It specifies CASSSVGNSPLHF.

There are a few counts of this clone. The chain carries TRBV30 and TRBJ1-3, with D unclear. The V gene's germline CDR1 is GTSNPN and CDR2 SVGIG (reference sequence). There are 14 residues in the CDR3. Trimming took off 4 bases at V and 0 bases at J, with 10 bases between the two ends. The CDR3 spells CAWNGQNSGNTIYF. The CDR3 DNA sequence: TGTGCCTGGAATGGGCAGAACTCTGGAAACACCATATATTTT.

The V and J genes are TRBV24-1 and TRBJ1-2; no clear D. Trimming shortened V by 3 bases and J by 4 bases, and 11 bases separated the two germline ends. CDR3 length equals 14 residues. Per germline, CDR1 KGHDR and CDR2 SFDVKD. The CDR3, as DNA: TGTGCCACCAGTGATGTACACCTAACCTATGGCTACACCTTC. It yields the protein CATSDVHLTYGYTF.

This chain uses TRBV10-1 with TRBJ2-7; D is unresolved. In germline, CDR1 is WNHNN, CDR2 SYGVQD (reference sequence). The CDR3 has 12 residues. V was pared by 0 bases and J by 3 bases, with 3 bases between. The chain's CDR3 is CASSESGYEQYF. The CDR3 DNA is TGCGCCAGCAGTGAGTCTGGCTACGAGCAGTACTTC.

This chain connects TRBV7-6 to TRBJ1-2; unclear D gene. The CDR3 loop spans 17 amino acids. Trimming left V 4 bases short and J 5 bases short, with 23 bases between. Germline CDR1 is SGHVS and CDR2 is FNYEAQ. CDR3 bases: TGTGCCAGCAGCTCCATTGGGTCTGCAGAGCAGCTTTATGGCTACACCTTC. Its protein is CASSSIGSAEQLYGYTF. Drawing the rest from reference TRBV7-6 and TRBJ1-2, the complete variable domain is GAGVSQSPRYKVTKRGQDVALRCDPISGHVSLYWYRQALGQGPEFLTYFNYEAQQDKSGLPNDRFSAERPEGSISTLTIQRTEQRDSAMYRCASSSIGSAEQLYGYTFGSGTRLTVV.

The chain joins TRBV2 to TRBJ2-3; 9 bases match TRBD2. CDR1 and CDR2 from the germline V gene are SNHLY and FYNNEI. The CDR3 loop spans 18 amino acids. The V gene end was trimmed by 4 bases and the J gene end by 2 bases; junction bases not matched to a gene: 13. The CDR3 region has the DNA TGTGCCAGCAGTGGAACTTATAGCGGGGGAGAGAACACAGATACGCAGTATTTT. Encoded protein: CASSGTYSGGENTDTQYF. Filled out from reference TRBV2 and TRBJ2-3, the complete variable domain reads EPEVTQTPSHQVTQMGQEVILRCVPISNHLYFYWYRQILGQKVEFLVSFYNNEISEKSEIFDDQFSVERPDGSNFTLKIRSTKLEDSAMYFCASSGTYSGGENTDTQYFGPGTRLTVL.

The gene calls are TRBV21-1 and TRBJ2-5; no check of the table's D call, TRBD1, against the DNA was made. TRBV21-1 has pseudogene status. The CDR3 is 13 amino acids. CDR3 nucleotide sequence: TGTGCCAGCAGCCGGGACAGAGGAGAGACCCAGTACTTC. This encodes CASSRDRGETQYF.